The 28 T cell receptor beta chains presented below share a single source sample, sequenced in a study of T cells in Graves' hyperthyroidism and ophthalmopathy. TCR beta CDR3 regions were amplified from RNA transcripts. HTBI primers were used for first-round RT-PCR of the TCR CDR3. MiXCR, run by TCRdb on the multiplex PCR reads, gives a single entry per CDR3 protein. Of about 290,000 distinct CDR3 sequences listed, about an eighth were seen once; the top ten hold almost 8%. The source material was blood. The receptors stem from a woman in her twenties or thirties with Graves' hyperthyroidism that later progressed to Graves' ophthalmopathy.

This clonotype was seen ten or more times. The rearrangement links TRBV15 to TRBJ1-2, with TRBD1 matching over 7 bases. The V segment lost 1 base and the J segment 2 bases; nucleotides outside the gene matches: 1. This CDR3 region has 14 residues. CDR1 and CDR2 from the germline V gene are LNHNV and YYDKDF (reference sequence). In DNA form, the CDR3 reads TGTGCCACCAGCAGAGGGGACAGCAACTATGGCTACACCTTC. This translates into CATSRGDSNYGYTF.

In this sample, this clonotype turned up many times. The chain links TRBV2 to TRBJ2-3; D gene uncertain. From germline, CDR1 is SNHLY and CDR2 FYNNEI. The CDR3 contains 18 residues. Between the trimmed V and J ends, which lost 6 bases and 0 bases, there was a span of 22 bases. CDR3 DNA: TGTGCCAGCAGCGACAATCATAGGACGACCTTTAGCACAGATACGCAGTATTTT. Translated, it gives CASSDNHRTTFSTDTQYF.

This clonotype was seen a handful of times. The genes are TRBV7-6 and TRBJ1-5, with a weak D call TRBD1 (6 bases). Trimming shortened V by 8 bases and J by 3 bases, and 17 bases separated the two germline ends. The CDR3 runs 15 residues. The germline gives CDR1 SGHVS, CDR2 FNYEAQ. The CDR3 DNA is TGTGCCAGCCCAGGGGCCGGGGGTCCCAATCAGCCCCAGCATTTT. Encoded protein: CASPGAGGPNQPQHF.

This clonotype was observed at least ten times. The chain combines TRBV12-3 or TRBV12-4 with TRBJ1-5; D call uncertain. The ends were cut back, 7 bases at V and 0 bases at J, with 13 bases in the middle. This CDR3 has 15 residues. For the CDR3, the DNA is TGTGCCAGCACCTCGTCACCTTTTAGCAATCAGCCCCAGCATTTT. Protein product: CASTSSPFSNQPQHF.

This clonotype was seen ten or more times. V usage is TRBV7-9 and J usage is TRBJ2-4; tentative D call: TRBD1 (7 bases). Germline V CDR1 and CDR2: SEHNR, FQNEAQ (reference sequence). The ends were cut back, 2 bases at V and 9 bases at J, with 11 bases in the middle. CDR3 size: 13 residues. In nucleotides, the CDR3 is TGTGCCAGCAGCTTAAACAGGGGAGGCATTCAGTACTTC. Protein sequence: CASSLNRGGIQYF.

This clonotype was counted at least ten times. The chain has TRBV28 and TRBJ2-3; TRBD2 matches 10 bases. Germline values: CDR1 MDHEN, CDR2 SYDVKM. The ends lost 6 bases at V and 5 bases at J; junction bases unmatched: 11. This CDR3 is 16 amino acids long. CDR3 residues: CASSPGTSAAIDTQYF. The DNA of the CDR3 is TGTGCCAGCAGCCCAGGGACTAGCGCCGCGATAGATACGCAGTATTTT. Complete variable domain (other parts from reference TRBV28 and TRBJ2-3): DVKVTQSSRYLVKRTGEKVFLECVQDMDHENMFWYRQDPGLGLRLIYFSYDVKMKEKGDIPEGYSVSREKKERFSLILESASTNQTSMYLCASSPGTSAAIDTQYFGPGTRLTVL.

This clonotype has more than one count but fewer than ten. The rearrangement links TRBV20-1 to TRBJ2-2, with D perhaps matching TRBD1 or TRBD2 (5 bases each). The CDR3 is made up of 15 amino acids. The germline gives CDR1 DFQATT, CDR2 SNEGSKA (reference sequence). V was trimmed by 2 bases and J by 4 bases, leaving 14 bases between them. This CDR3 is CSARPPGTVTGELFF. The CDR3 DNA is TGCAGTGCTAGACCCCCAGGGACGGTCACCGGGGAGCTGTTTTTT.

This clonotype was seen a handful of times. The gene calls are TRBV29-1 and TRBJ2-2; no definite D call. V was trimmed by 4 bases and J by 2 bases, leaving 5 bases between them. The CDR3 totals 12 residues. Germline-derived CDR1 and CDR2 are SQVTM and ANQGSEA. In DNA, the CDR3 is TGCAGCGTTGCTTTTAACACCGGGGAGCTGTTTTTT. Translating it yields CSVAFNTGELFF.

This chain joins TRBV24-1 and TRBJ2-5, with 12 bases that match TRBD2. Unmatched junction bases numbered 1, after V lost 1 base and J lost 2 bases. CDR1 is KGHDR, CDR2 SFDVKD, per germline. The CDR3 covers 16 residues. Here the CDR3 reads CATSDFLAGGQETQYF. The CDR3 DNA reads TGTGCCACCAGTGATTTCCTAGCGGGAGGGCAAGAGACCCAGTACTTC.

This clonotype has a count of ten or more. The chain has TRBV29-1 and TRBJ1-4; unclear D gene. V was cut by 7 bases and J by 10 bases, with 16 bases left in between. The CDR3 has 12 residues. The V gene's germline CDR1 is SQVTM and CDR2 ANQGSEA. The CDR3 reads CSADRGEGKLFF. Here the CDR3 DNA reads TGCAGCGCCGATCGTGGGGAGGGAAAACTGTTTTTT.

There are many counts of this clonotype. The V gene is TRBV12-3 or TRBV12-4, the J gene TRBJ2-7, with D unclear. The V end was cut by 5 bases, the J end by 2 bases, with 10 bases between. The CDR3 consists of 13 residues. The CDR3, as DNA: TGTGCCAGCAGTGAGGCCCATACCTACGAGCAGTACTTC. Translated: CASSEAHTYEQYF.

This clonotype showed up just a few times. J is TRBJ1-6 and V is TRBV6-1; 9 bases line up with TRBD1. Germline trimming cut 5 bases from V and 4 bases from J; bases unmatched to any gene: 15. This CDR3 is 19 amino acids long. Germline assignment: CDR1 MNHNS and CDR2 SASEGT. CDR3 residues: CASSRLSSHGQGYNSPLHF. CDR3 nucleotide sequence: TGTGCCAGCAGTCGTCTCTCCTCCCATGGACAGGGGTATAATTCACCCCTCCACTTT.

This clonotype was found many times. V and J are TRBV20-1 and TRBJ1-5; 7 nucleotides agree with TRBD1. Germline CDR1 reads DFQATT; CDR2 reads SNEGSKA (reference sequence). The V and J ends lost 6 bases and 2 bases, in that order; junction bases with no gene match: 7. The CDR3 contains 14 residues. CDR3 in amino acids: CSAAAGQGNQPQHF. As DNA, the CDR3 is TGCAGTGCCGCGGCAGGACAGGGCAATCAGCCCCAGCATTTT.

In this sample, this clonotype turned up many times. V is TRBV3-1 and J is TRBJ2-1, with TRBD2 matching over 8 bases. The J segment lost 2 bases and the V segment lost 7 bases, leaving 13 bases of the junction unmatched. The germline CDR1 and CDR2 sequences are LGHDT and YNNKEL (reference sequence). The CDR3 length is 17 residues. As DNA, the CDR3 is TGTGCCAGCAATCCGGGGGGGGAAGGTGGGCCCTACAATGAGCAGTTCTTC. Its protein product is CASNPGGEGGPYNEQFF.

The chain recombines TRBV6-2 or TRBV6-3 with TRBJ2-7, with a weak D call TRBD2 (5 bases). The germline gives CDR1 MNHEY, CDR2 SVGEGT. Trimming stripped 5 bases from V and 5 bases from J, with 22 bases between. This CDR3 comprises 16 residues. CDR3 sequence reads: CASSVLDSPVVNEQYF. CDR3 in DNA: TGTGCCAGCAGTGTTTTGGACTCTCCCGTTGTGAACGAGCAGTACTTC.

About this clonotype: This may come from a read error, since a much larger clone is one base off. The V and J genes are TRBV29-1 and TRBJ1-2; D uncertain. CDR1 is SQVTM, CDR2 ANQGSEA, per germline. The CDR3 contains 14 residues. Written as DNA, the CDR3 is TGCAGCGTTGGTCCCAATGGTGACTTTAATGGCTGCACCTTC. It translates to CSVGPNGDFNGCTF.

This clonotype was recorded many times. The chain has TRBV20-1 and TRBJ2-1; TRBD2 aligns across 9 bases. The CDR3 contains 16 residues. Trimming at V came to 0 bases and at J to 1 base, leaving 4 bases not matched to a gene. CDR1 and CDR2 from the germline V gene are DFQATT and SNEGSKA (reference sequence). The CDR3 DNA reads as TGCAGTGCTAGAGAGGGGGCGGGAGGGTCCTACAATGAGCAGTTCTTC. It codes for CSAREGAGGSYNEQFF.

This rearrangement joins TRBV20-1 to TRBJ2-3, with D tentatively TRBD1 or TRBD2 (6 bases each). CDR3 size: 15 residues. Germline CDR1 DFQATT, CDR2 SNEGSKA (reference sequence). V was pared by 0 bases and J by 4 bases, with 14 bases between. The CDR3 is CSARDDGGRADTQYF. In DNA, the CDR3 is TGCAGTGCTAGAGATGACGGGGGCCGGGCAGATACGCAGTATTTT.

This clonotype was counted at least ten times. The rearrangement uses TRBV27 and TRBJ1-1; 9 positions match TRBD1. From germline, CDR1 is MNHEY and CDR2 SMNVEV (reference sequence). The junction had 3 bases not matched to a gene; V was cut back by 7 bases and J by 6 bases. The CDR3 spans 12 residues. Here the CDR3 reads CASNTGGSEAFF. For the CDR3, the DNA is TGTGCCAGCAACACAGGGGGCTCTGAAGCTTTCTTT.

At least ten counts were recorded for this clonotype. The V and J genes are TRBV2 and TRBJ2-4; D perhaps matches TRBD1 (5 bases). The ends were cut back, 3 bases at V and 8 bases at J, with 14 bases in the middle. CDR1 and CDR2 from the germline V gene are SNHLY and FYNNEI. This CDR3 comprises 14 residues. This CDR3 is CASSDQGALDIQYF. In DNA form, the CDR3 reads TGTGCCAGCAGTGATCAAGGGGCGTTAGACATTCAGTACTTC.

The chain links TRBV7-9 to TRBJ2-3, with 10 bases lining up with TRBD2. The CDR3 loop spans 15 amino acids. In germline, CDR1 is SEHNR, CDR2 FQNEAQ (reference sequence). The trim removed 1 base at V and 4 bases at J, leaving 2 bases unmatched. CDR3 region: CASSLGGLASDTQYF. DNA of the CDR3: TGTGCCAGCAGCTTAGGGGGACTAGCGTCAGATACGCAGTATTTT.

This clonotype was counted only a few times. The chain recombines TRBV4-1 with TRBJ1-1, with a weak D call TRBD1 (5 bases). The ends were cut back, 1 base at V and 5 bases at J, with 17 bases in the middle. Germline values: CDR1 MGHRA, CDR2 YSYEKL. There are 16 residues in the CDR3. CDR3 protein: CASSQGDRTWMTEAFF. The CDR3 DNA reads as TGCGCCAGCAGCCAAGGAGACAGAACATGGATGACTGAAGCTTTCTTT.

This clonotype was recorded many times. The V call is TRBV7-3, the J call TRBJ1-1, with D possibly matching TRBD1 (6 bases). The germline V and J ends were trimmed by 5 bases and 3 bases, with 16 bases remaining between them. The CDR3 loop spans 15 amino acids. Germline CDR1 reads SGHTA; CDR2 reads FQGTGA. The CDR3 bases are TGTGCCAGCAGCCTGGTAGGGGGAGGGGACACTGAAGCTTTCTTT. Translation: CASSLVGGGDTEAFF.

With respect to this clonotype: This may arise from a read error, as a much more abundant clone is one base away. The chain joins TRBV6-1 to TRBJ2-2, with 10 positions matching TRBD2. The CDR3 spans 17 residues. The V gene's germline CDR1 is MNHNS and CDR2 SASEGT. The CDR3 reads CASTLLRTSGNTGEPFF. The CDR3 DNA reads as TGTGCCAGCACCCTGCTCCGGACTAGCGGTAACACCGGGGAGCCGTTTTTT.

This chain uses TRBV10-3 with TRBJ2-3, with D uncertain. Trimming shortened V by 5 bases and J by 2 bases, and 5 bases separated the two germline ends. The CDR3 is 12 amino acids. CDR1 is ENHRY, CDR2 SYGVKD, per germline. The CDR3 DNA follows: TGTGCCATCAGTTGGGACACAGATACGCAGTATTTT. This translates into CAISWDTDTQYF.

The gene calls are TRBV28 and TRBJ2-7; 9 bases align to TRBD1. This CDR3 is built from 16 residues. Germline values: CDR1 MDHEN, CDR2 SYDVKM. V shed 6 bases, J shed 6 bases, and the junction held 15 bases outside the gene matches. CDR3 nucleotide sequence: TGTGCCAGCAGCTCCTCCCCGGGACAGGGTCACATCGAGCAGTACTTC. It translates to CASSSSPGQGHIEQYF.

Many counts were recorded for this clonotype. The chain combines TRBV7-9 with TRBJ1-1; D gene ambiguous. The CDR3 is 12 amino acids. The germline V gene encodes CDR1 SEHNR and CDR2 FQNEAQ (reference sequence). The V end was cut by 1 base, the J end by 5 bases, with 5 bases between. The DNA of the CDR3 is TGTGCCAGCAGCTTAGGTAGGACTGAAGCTTTCTTT. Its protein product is CASSLGRTEAFF.

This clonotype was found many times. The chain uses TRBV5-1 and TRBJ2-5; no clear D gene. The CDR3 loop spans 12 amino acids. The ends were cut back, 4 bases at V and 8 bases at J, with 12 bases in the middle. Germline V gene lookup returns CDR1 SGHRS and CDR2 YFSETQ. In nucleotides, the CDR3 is TGCGCCAGCAGCCGATTCCATCGAACCCAGTACTTC. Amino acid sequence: CASSRFHRTQYF.